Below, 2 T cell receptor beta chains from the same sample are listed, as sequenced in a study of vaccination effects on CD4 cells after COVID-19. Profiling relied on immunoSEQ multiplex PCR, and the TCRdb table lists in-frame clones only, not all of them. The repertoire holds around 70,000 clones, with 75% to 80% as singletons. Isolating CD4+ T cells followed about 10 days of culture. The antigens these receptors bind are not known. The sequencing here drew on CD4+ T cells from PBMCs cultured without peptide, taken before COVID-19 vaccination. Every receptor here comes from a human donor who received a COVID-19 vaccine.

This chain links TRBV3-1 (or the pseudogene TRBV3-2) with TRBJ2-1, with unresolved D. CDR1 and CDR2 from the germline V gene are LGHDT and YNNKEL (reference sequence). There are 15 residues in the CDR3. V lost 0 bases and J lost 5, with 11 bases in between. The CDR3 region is CASSQDFAINNEQFF. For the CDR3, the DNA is TGTGCCAGCAGCCAAGATTTCGCCATCAACAATGAGCAGTTCTTC.

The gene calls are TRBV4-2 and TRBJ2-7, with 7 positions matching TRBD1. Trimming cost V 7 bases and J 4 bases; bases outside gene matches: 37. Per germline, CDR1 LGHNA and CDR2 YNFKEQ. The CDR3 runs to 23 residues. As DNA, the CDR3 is TGTGCCAGCACAGGGGGTACAAAGAAAACAGGGTCGGGCCTACTTATGACAGATTACGAGCAGTACGTC. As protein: CASTGGTKKTGSGLLMTDYEQYV.